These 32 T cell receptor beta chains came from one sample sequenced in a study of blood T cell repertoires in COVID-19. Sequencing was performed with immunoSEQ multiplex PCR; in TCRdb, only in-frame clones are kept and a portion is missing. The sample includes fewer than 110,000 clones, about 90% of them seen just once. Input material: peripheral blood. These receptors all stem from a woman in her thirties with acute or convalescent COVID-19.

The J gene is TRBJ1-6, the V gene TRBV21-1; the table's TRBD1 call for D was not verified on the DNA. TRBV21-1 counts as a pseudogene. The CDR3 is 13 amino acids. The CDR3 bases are TGTGCCAGCAGCTCCTGGGACAGTTCACCCCTCCACTTT. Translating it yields CASSSWDSSPLHF.

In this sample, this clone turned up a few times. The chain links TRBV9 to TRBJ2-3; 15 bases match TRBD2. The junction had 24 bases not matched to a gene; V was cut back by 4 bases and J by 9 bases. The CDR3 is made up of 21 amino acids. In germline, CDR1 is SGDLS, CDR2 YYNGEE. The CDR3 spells CASSPLAAGPGLAGGPVTQYF. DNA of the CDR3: TGTGCCAGCAGCCCCTTGGCTGCAGGGCCTGGACTAGCGGGGGGGCCGGTCACGCAGTATTTT.

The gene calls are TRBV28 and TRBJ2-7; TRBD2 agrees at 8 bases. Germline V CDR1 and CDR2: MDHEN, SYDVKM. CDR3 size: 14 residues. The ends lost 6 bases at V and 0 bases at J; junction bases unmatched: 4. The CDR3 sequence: CASRVAGSSYEQYF. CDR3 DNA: TGTGCCAGCAGGGTAGCGGGGAGCTCCTACGAGCAGTACTTC.

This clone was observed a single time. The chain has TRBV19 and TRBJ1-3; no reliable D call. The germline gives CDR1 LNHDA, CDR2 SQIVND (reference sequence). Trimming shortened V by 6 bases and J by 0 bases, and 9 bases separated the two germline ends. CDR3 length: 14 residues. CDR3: CASRGASSGNTIYF. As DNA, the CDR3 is TGTGCCAGTAGAGGAGCGAGCTCTGGAAACACCATATATTTT.

The CDR3 DNA follows: TGTGCCAGCAGTGAACGGTTTCTTGGTCCCCGGAACACCATATATTTT. Translating it yields CASSERFLGPRNTIYF. The chain employs TRBV6-1 and TRBJ1-3; D gene ambiguous. Per the germline V gene, CDR1 is MNHNS and CDR2 is SASEGT. The CDR3 runs to 16 residues. V was cut by 2 bases and J by 7 bases, with 18 bases left in between.

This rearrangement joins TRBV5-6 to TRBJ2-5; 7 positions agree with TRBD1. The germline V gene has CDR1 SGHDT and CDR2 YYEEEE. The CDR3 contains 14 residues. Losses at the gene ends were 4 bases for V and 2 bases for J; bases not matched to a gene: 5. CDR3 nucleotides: TGTGCCAGCAGCGTAGGGACAGTTCAAGAGACCCAGTACTTC. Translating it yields CASSVGTVQETQYF.

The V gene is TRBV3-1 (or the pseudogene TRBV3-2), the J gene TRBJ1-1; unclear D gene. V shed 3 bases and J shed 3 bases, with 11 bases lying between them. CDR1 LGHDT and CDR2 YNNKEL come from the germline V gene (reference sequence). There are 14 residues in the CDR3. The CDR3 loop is CASSQVDEDTEAFF. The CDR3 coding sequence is TGTGCCAGCAGCCAGGTCGACGAGGACACTGAAGCTTTCTTT.

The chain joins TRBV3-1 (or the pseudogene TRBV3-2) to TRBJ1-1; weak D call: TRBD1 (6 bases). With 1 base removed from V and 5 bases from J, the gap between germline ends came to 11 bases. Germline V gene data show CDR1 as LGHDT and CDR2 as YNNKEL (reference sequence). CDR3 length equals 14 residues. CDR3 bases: TGTGCCAGCAGCCAAGTGCAGGGGCAGACTGAAGCTTTCTTT. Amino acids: CASSQVQGQTEAFF.

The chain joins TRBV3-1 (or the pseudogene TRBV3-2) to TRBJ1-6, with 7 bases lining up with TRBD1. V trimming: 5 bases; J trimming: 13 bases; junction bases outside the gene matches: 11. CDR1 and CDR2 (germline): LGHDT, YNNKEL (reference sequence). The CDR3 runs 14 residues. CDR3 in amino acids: CASSFDRAGTPLHF. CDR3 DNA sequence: TGTGCCAGCAGCTTCGACAGGGCGGGGACCCCCCTCCACTTT.

The CDR3 region is CASTTGVYGYTF. The CDR3 nucleotides are TGTGCCAGCACCACAGGGGTCTATGGCTACACCTTC. The rearrangement uses TRBV19 and TRBJ1-2; 7 nucleotides align to TRBD1. Germline assignment: CDR1 LNHDA and CDR2 SQIVND (reference sequence). The CDR3 has 12 amino acids. Trimming took 9 bases from V and 4 from J; bases not matched to a gene: 5.

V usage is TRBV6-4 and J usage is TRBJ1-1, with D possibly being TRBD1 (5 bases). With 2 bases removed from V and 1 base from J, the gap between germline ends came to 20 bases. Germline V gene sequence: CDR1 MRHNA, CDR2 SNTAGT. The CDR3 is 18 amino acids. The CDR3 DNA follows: TGTGCCAGCAGTGACACCGAGAAACCGACAGATACGAACACTGAAGCTTTCTTT. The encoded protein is CASSDTEKPTDTNTEAFF.

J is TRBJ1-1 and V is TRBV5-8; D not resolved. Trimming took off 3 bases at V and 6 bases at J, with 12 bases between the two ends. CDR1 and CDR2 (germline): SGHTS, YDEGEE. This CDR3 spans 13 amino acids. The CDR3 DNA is TGTGCCAGCAGCTCCGTTGGGGAGGCTGAAGCTTTCTTT. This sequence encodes CASSSVGEAEAFF.

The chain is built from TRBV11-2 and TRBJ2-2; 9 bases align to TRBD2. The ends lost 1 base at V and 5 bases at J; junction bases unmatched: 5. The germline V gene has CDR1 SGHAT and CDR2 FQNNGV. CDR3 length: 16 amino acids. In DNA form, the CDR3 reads TGTGCCAGCAGCTTAGTTGCGGGGGGGTATACCGGGGAGCTGTTTTTT. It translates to CASSLVAGGYTGELFF.

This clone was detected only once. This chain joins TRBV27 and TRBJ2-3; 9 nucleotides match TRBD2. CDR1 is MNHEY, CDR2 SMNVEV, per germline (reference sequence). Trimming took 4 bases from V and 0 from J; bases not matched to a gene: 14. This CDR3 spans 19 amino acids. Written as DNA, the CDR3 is TGTGCCAGCAGTTCCCCGACCCCCCAGCGGGGGGTGAGCACAGATACGCAGTATTTT. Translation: CASSSPTPQRGVSTDTQYF.

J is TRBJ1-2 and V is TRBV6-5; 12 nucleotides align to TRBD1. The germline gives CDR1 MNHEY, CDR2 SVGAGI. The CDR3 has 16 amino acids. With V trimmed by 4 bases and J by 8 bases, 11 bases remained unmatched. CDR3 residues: CASSLQPGQGAGGYTF. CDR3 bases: TGTGCCAGCAGTTTACAACCGGGACAGGGGGCAGGAGGCTACACCTTC.

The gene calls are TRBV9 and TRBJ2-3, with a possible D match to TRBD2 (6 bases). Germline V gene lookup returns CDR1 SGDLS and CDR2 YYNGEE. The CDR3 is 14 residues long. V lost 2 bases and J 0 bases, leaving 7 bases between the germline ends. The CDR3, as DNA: TGTGCCAGCAGCGTGGGGACTAGCACAGATACGCAGTATTTT. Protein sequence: CASSVGTSTDTQYF.

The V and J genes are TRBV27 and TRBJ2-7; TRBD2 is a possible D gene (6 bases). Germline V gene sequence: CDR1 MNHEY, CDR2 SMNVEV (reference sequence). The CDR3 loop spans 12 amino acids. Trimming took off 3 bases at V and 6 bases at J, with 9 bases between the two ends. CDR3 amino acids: CASSLRGGEQYF. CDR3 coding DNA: TGTGCCAGCAGTTTGCGGGGCGGCGAGCAGTACTTC.

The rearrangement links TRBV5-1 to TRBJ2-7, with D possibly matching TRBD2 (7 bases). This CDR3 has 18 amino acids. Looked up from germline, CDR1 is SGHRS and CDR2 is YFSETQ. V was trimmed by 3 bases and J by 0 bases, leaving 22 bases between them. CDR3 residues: CASSSNGGGGANSYEQYF. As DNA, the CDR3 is TGCGCCAGCAGCTCCAATGGAGGAGGGGGGGCCAACTCCTACGAGCAGTACTTC. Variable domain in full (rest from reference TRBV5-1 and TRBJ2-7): KAGVTQTPRYLIKTRGQQVTLSCSPISGHRSVSWYQQTPGQGLQFLFEYFSETQRNKGNFPGRFSGRQFSNSRSEMNVSTLELGDSALYLCASSSNGGGGANSYEQYFGPGTRLTVT.

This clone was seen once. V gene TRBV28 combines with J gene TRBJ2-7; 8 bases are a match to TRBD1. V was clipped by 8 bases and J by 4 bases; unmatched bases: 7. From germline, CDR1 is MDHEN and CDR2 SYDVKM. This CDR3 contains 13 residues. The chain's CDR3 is CASGRDRRYEQYF. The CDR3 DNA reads TGTGCCAGCGGAAGGGACAGGCGTTACGAGCAGTACTTC.

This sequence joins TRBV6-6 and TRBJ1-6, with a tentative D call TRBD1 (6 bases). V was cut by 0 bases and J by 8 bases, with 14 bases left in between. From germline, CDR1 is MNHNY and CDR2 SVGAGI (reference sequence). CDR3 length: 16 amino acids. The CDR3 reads CASSYSFSPGDSPLHF. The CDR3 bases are TGTGCCAGCAGTTACTCCTTTTCTCCAGGGGATTCACCCCTCCACTTT.

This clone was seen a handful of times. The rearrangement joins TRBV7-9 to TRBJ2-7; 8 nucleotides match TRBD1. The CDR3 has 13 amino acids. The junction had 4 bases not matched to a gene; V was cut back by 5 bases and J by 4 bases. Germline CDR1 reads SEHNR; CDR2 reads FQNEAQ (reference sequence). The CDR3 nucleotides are TGTGCCAGCAGCCGGACAGGGCCGTACGAGCAGTACTTC. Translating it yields CASSRTGPYEQYF. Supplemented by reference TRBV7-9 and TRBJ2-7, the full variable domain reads DTGVSQNPRHKITKRGQNVTFRCDPISEHNRLYWYRQTLGQGPEFLTYFQNEAQLEKSRLLSDRFSAERPKGSFSTLEIQRTEQGDSAMYLCASSRTGPYEQYFGPGTRLTVT.

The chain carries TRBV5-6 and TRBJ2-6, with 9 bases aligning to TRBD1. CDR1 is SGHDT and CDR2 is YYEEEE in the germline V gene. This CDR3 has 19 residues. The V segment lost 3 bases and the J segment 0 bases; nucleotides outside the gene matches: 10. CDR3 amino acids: CASSYPTGTGFSGANVLTF. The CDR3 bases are TGTGCCAGCAGCTACCCAACCGGGACAGGGTTCTCTGGGGCCAACGTCCTGACTTTC.

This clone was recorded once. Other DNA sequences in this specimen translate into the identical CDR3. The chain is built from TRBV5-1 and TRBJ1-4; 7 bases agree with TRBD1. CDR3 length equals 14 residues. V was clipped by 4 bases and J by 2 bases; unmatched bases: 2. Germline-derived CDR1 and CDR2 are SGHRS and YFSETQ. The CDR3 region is CASSLDRTNEKLFF. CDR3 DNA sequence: TGCGCCAGCAGCCTGGACAGGACTAATGAAAAACTGTTTTTT.

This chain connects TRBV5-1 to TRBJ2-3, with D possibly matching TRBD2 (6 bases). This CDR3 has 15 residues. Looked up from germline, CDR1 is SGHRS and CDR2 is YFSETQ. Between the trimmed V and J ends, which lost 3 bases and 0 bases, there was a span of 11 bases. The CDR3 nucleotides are TGCGCCAGCAGCTCGTCCGGGACTAGCACAGATACGCAGTATTTT. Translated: CASSSSGTSTDTQYF.

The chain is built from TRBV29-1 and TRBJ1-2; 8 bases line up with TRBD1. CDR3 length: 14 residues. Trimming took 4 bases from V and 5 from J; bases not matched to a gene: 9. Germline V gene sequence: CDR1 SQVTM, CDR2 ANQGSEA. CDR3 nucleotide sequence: TGCAGCGTTGGGCTTAGGACAGGGCTTTATGGCTACACCTTC. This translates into CSVGLRTGLYGYTF. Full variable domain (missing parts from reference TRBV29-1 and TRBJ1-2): SAVISQKPSRDICQRGTSLTIQCQVDSQVTMMFWYRQQPGQSLTLIATANQGSEATYESGFVIDKFPISRPNLTFSTLTVSNMSPEDSSIYLCSVGLRTGLYGYTFGSGTRLTVV.

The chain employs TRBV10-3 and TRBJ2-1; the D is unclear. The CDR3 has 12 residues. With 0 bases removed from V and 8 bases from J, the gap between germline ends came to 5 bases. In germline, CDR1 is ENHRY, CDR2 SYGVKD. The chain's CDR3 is CAISESGDEQFF. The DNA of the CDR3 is TGTGCCATCAGTGAGTCTGGAGATGAGCAGTTCTTC.

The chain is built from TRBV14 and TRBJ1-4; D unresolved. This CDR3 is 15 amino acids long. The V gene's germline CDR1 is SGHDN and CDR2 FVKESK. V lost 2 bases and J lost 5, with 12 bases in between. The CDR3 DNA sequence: TGTGCCAGCAGCCAAACGCGGGGTCCGAATGAAAAACTGTTTTTT. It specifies CASSQTRGPNEKLFF.

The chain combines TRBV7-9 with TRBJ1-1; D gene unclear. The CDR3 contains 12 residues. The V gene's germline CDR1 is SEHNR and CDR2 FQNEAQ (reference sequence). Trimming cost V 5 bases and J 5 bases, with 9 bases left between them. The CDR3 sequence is CASSRYETEAFF. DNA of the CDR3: TGTGCCAGCAGCCGCTATGAGACTGAAGCTTTCTTT.

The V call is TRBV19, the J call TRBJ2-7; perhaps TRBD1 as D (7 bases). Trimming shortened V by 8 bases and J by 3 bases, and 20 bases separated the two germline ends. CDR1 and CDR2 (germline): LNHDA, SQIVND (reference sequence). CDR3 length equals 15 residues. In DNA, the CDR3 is TGTGCCAGTCGGGCTGCGGGACAGCTAATCTACGAGCAGTACTTC. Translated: CASRAAGQLIYEQYF.

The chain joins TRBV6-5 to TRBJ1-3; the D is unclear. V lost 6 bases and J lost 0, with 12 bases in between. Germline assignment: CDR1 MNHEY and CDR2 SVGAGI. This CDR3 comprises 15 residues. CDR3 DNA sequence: TGTGCCAGCAGCCGGGGAGGAGGCTCTGGAAACACCATATATTTT. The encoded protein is CASSRGGGSGNTIYF.

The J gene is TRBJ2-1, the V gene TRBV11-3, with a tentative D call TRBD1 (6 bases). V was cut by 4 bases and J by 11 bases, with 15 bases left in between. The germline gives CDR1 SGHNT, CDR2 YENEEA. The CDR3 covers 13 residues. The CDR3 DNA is TGTGCCAGCAGCTGGCTTATACAGGGAAAGCAGTTCTTC. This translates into CASSWLIQGKQFF. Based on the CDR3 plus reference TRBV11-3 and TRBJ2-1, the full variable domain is EAGVVQSPRYKIIEKKQPVAFWCNPISGHNTLYWYLQNLGQGPELLIRYENEEAVDDSQLPKDRFSAERLKGVDSTLKIQPAELGDSAVYLCASSWLIQGKQFFGPGTRLTVL.

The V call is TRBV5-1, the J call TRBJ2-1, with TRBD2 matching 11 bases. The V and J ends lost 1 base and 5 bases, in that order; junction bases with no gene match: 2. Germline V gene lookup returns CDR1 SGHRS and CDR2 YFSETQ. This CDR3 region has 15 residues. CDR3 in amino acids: CASSLTSGGHNEQFF. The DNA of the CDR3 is TGCGCCAGCAGCTTGACTAGCGGGGGCCACAATGAGCAGTTCTTC.